This TCR beta chain came from a study of response to subunit inactivated influenza vaccine. TCRdb reanalysed the RT-PCR reads using MiXCR and keeps one entry per CDR3 protein. The top ten clones hold 1.5% to 2% of a sample with 530,000 or so distinct CDR3 sequences, 25% of them seen once. Concerning this clonotype: The antigen remains undetermined.

Findings and limits, study-wide: It was the authors' suggestion that each seasonal influenza vaccination recruits few new T cells.

The CDR3 covers 13 residues. The junction had 5 bases not matched to a gene; V was cut back by 7 bases and J by 2 bases. Per germline, CDR1 MNHEY and CDR2 SVGEGT. The receptor was isolated from a man aged 50-60 years who received an inactivated influenza vaccine. The input for sequencing was CD4+ T cells sorted from PBMCs, taken less than 6 days after vaccination. The V and J genes are TRBV6-2 or TRBV6-3 and TRBJ2-7, with 7 bases aligning to TRBD2. CDR3 sequence: CASMAGRAYEQYF. Written as DNA, the CDR3 is TGTGCCAGCATGGCAGGGAGGGCCTACGAGCAGTACTTC.